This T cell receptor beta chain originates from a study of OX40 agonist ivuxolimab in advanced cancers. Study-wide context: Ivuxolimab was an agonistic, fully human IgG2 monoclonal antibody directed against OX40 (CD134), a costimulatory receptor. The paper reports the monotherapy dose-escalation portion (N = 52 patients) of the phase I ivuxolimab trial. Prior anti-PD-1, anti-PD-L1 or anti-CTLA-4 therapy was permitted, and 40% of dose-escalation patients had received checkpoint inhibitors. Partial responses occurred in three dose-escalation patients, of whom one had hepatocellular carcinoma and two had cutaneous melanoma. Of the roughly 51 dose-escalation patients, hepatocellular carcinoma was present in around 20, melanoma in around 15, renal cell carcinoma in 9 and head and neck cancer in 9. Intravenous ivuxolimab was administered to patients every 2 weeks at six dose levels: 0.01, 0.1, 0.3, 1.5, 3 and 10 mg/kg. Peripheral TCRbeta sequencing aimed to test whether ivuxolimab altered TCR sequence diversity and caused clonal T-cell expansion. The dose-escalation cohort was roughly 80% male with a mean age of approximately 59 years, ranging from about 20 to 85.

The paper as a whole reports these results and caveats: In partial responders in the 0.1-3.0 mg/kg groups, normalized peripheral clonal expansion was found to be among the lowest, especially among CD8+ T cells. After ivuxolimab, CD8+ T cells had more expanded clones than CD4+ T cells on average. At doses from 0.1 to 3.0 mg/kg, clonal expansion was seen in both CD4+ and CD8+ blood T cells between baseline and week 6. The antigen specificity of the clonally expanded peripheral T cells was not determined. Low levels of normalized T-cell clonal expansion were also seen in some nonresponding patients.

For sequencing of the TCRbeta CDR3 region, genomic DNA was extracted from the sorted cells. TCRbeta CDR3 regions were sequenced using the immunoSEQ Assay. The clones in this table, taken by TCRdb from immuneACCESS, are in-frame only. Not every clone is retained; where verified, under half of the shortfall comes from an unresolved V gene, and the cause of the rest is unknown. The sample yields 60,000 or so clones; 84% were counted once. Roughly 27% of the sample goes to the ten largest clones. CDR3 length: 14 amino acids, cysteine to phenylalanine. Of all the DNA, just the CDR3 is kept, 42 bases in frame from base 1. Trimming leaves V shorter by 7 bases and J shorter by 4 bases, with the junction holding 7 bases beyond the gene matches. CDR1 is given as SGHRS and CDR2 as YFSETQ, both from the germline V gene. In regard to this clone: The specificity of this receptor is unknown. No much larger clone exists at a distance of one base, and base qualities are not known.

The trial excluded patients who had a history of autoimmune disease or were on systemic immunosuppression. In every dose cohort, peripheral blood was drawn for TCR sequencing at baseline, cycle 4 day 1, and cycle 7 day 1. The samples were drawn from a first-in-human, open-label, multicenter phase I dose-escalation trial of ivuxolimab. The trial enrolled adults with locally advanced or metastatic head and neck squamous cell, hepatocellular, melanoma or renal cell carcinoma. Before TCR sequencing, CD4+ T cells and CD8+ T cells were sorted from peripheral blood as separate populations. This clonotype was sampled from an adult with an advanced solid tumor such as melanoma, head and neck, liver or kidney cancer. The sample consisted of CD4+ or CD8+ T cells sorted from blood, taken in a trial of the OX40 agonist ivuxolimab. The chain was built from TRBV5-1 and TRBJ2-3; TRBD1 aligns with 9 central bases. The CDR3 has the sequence CASGSTGGPDTQYF. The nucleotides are TGCGCCAGCGGATCCACAGGGGGCCCAGATACGCAGTATTTT.